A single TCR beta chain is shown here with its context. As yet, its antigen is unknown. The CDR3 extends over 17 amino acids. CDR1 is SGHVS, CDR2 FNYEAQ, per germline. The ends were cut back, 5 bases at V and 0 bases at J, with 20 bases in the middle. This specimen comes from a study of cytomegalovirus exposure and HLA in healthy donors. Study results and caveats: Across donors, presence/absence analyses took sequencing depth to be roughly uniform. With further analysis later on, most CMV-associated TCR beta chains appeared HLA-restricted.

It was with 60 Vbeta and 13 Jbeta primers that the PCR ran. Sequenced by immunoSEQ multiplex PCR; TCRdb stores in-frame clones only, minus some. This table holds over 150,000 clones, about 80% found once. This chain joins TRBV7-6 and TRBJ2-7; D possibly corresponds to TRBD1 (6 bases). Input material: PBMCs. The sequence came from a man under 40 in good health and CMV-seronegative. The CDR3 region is CASSTRSRPGDSYEQYF. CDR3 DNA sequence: TGTGCCAGCAGCACCAGGAGCAGGCCAGGGGACTCCTACGAGCAGTACTTC. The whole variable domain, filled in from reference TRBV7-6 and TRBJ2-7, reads GAGVSQSPRYKVTKRGQDVALRCDPISGHVSLYWYRQALGQGPEFLTYFNYEAQQDKSGLPNDRFSAERPEGSISTLTIQRTEQRDSAMYRCASSTRSRPGDSYEQYFGPGTRLTVT.